Sequencing of this TCR beta chain was carried out in a study of T cells after yellow fever vaccination. Study-level points and caveats: Subsequent booster samples again held most clones from primary vaccination (96% CD4, about 86% CD8). Although most clonotypes did not, a small share appeared in both CD4 and CD8 compartments.

TCRdb used MiXCR to reprocess the 5' RACE reads, holding one entry per CDR3 protein. The data show about 350,000 distinct CDR3 sequences, with 11% seen just once and roughly a sixth held by the top ten. This clonotype has only a few counts. Its antigen is still unknown. Germline V gene data show CDR1 as SGHDN and CDR2 as FVKESK. Trimming removed 0 bases from V and 12 bases from J, with 9 bases in between. CDR3 length: 12 residues. The source of this sequence is a man between 18 and 29 years old who received the YFV17D yellow fever vaccine. Sequenced material: PBMCs, taken on the day of the first yellow fever vaccination. J is TRBJ2-1 and V is TRBV14; no clear D gene. The CDR3 is CASSQEGKRQFF. In DNA, the CDR3 is TGTGCCAGCAGCCAAGAGGGGAAGAGGCAGTTCTTC.